This T cell receptor (beta chain) was retrieved from a study of cytomegalovirus exposure and HLA in healthy donors. In the PCR, 60 Vbeta and 13 Jbeta primers were used. Some clones are missing from TCRdb's copy, which holds only in-frame ones; the method was immunoSEQ multiplex PCR. Among roughly 160,000 clones listed, around four fifths were seen once. The CDR3 spans 17 residues. Per the germline V gene, CDR1 is MDHEN and CDR2 is SYDVKM. Trimming took 6 bases from V and 1 from J, leaving 20 bases between them. Findings and caveats of the study: Another analysis was done later, and it associated 16,951 TCR beta sequences with HLA alleles at 0.05 false discovery rate. Investigators reported approximately 150 TCR beta chains as tied to cytomegalovirus.

A remark on this clone: The target antigen is unknown.

This TCR derives from a man aged 30 to 39 in good health and CMV-seronegative. Sample: PBMCs. This chain connects TRBV28 to TRBJ2-3, with D tentatively TRBD2 (6 bases). The CDR3 loop reads CASSLTRGSDRTDTQYF. The CDR3 coding sequence is TGTGCCAGCAGCCTTACGCGGGGTAGCGACCGCACAGATACGCAGTATTTT.